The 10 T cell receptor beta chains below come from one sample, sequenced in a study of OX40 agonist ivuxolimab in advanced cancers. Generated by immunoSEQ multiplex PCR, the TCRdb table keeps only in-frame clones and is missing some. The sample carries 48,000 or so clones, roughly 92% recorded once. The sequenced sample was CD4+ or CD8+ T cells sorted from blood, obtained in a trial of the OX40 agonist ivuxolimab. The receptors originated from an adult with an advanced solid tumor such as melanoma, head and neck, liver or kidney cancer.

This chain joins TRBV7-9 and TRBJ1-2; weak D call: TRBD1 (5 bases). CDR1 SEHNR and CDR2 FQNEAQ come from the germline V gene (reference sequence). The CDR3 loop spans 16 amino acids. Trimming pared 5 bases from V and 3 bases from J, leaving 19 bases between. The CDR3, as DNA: TGTGCCAGCAGCCCTGTGGGGTTGGTGGGGGACTATGGCTACACCTTC. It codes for CASSPVGLVGDYGYTF.

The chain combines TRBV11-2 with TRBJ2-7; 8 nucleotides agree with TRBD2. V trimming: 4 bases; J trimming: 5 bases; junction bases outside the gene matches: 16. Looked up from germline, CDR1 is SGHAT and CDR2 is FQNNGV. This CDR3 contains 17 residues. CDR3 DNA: TGTGCCAGCAGCTACGCCCTCCAAGCGGGAGACCCCCACGAGCAGTACTTC. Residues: CASSYALQAGDPHEQYF.

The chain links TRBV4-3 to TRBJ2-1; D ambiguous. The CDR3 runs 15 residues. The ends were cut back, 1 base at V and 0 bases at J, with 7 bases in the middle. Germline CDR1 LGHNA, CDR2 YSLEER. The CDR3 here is CASSQGESSYNEQFF. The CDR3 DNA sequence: TGCGCCAGCAGCCAAGGCGAGAGCTCCTACAATGAGCAGTTCTTC.

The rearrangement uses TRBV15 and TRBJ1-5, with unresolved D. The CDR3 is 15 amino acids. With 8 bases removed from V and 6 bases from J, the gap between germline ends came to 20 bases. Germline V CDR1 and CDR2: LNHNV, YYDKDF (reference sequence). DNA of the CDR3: TGTGCCACCGCGAATGGACGTGGTCCAAGTCAGCCCCAGCATTTT. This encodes CATANGRGPSQPQHF.

The CDR3 loop is CASSSPSGSYNEQFF. The CDR3 DNA sequence: TGTGCCAGCAGTTCTCCTAGCGGGAGCTACAATGAGCAGTTCTTC. The rearrangement uses TRBV9 and TRBJ2-1; 10 bases line up with TRBD2. CDR1 is SGDLS and CDR2 is YYNGEE in the germline V gene. V lost 5 bases, J lost 3 bases, and 5 bases stayed unmatched. The CDR3 sequence is 15 residues long. The full variable domain, rest sourced from reference TRBV9 and TRBJ2-1, is DSGVTQTPKHLITATGQRVTLRCSPRSGDLSVYWYQQSLDQGLQFLIQYYNGEERAKGNILERFSAQQFPDLHSELNLSSLELGDSALYFCASSSPSGSYNEQFFGPGTRLTVL.

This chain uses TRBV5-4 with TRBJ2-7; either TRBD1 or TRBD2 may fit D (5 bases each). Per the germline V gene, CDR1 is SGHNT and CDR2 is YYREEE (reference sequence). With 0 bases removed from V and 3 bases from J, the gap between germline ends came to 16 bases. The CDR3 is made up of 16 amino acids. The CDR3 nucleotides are TGTGCCAGCAGCTTGGAAATTGGGGGTGAGATCTACGAGCAGTACTTC. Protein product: CASSLEIGGEIYEQYF.

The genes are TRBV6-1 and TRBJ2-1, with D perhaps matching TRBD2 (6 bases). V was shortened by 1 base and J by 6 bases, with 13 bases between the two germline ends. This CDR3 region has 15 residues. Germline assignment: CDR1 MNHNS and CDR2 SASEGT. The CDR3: CASSEVGGRINEQFF. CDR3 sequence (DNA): TGTGCCAGCAGTGAAGTCGGAGGGAGGATCAATGAGCAGTTCTTC.

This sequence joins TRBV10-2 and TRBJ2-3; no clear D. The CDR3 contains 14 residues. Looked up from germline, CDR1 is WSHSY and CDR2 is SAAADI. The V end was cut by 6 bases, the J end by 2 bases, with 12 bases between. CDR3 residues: CASRAVLYTDTQYF. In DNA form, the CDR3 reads TGCGCCAGCAGAGCCGTCCTATACACAGATACGCAGTATTTT.

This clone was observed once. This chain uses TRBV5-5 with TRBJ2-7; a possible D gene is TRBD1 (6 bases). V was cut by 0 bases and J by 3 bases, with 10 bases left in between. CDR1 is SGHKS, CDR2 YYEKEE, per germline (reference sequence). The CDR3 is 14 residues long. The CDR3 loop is CASSLVGGRYEQYF. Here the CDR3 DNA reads TGTGCCAGCAGCTTGGTTGGGGGCCGCTACGAGCAGTACTTC. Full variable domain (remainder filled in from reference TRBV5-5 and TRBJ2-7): DAGVTQSPTHLIKTRGQQVTLRCSPISGHKSVSWYQQVLGQGPQFIFQYYEKEERGRGNFPDRFSARQFPNYSSELNVNALLLGDSALYLCASSLVGGRYEQYFGPGTRLTVT.

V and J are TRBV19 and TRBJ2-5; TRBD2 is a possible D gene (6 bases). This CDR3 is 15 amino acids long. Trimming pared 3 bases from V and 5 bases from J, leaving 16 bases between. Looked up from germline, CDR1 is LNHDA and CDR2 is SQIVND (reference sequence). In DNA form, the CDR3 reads TGTGCCAGTAGTATCGCGCCTCAGACTAGGGAGACCCAGTACTTC. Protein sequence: CASSIAPQTRETQYF. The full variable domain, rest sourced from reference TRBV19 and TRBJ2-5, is DGGITQSPKYLFRKEGQNVTLSCEQNLNHDAMYWYRQDPGQGLRLIYYSQIVNDFQKGDIAEGYSVSREKKESFPLTVTSAQKNPTAFYLCASSIAPQTRETQYFGPGTRLLVL.